This is a list of T cell receptor beta chains from one sample in a study of a mutant IDH1 vaccine in newly diagnosed glioma. TCRdb's copy holds only in-frame clones and misses some; the assay was immunoSEQ multiplex PCR. Among around 56,000 clones, around 82% were seen once, and the ten largest hold approximately 3%. What these receptors recognize is not known. Sequenced here: PBMCs, sampled from a glioma patient whose treatment included an IDH1 peptide vaccine. These receptors all stem from a woman aged 18-29 years with glioma. Some clones in this sample may be carry-over from other donors' samples. Each CDR3 is given with its conserved first and last residue. A D gene is named only where the DNA matches it firmly. For some rows the clone size is stated as once, few or many, or as a class when expanded; others skip it.

CDR3aa: CASSDYSNQPQHF
CDR3nt: TGTGCCAGCAGTGACTATAGCAATCAGCCCCAGCATTTT
v_gene: TRBV6-1
j_gene: TRBJ1-5
d_gene: -
abundance: -

CDR3aa: CASSSVGNQPQHF
CDR3nt: TGTGCCAGCAGCTCTGTTGGCAATCAGCCCCAGCATTTT
v_gene: TRBV27
j_gene: TRBJ1-5
d_gene: -
abundance: -

CDR3aa: CASQQGLRQKDTGELFF
CDR3nt: TGTGCCAGCCAGCAAGGTCTAAGACAGAAAGACACCGGGGAGCTGTTTTTT
v_gene: TRBV21-1
j_gene: TRBJ2-2
d_gene: -
abundance: -

CDR3aa: CASSQDLQSSYEQYF
CDR3nt: TGCGCCAGCAGCCAAGATTTACAGAGCTCCTACGAGCAGTACTTC
v_gene: TRBV4-1
j_gene: TRBJ2-7
d_gene: -
abundance: -

CDR3aa: CASSLAGTGGETQYF
CDR3nt: TGTGCCAGCAGCTTAGCCGGGACAGGTGGGGAGACCCAGTACTTC
v_gene: TRBV7-3
j_gene: TRBJ2-5
d_gene: TRBD1
abundance: -

CDR3aa: CASSLGYEQYF
CDR3nt: TGCGCCAGCAGCTTGGGGTACGAGCAGTACTTC
v_gene: TRBV5-1
j_gene: TRBJ2-7
d_gene: -
abundance: -

CDR3aa: CASSLVAGGLYYGYTF
CDR3nt: TGTGCCAGCAGCTTAGTCGCAGGGGGCTTATATTATGGCTACACCTTC
v_gene: TRBV7-2
j_gene: TRBJ1-2
d_gene: TRBD1
abundance: -

CDR3aa: CASRPGQVIYEQYF
CDR3nt: TGTGCCAGCCGGCCCGGACAGGTTATCTACGAGCAGTACTTC
v_gene: TRBV27
j_gene: TRBJ2-7
d_gene: TRBD1
abundance: -

CDR3aa: CASSRVGTEAFF
CDR3nt: TGTGCCAGTAGCAGGGTGGGCACTGAAGCTTTCTTT
v_gene: TRBV6-1
j_gene: TRBJ1-1
d_gene: -
abundance: -

CDR3aa: CASSSRSSGSYNEQFF
CDR3nt: TGTGCCAGCAGCTCAAGGTCTAGCGGGAGTTACAATGAGCAGTTCTTC
v_gene: TRBV9
j_gene: TRBJ2-1
d_gene: TRBD2
abundance: -

CDR3aa: CASREYNEQFF
CDR3nt: TGTGCCAGCAGGGAGTACAATGAGCAGTTCTTC
v_gene: TRBV2
j_gene: TRBJ2-1
d_gene: -
abundance: once

CDR3aa: CASRGAGLYGYTF
CDR3nt: TGTGCCAGCAGGGGGGCAGGGCTCTATGGCTACACCTTC
v_gene: TRBV6-5
j_gene: TRBJ1-2
d_gene: -
abundance: -

CDR3aa: CASSLLGLAGTGELFF
CDR3nt: TGTGCCAGCAGCTTATTAGGACTAGCGGGCACCGGGGAGCTGTTTTTT
v_gene: TRBV7-9
j_gene: TRBJ2-2
d_gene: TRBD2
abundance: -

CDR3aa: CASSVVSSTDTQYF
CDR3nt: TGTGCCAGCAGCGTAGTATCTAGCACAGATACGCAGTATTTT
v_gene: TRBV9
j_gene: TRBJ2-3
d_gene: -
abundance: -

CDR3aa: CSVGEGFANTGELFF
CDR3nt: TGCAGCGTTGGAGAGGGGTTCGCGAACACCGGGGAGCTGTTTTTT
v_gene: TRBV29-1
j_gene: TRBJ2-2
d_gene: -
abundance: -

CDR3aa: CASSLGRGYGQYF
CDR3nt: TGCGCCAGCAGCTTGGGCAGGGGATACGGGCAGTACTTC
v_gene: TRBV5-1
j_gene: TRBJ2-7
d_gene: -
abundance: -

CDR3aa: CASSGSNYGYTF
CDR3nt: TGTGCCAGCAGTGGTTCTAACTATGGCTACACCTTC
v_gene: TRBV6-5
j_gene: TRBJ1-2
d_gene: -
abundance: -

CDR3aa: CASSVLSTDTQYF
CDR3nt: TGCGCCAGCAGCGTACTCAGCACAGATACGCAGTATTTT
v_gene: TRBV5-1
j_gene: TRBJ2-3
d_gene: -
abundance: -